What follows describes a single T cell receptor (beta chain). The CDR3 is 15 residues long. Per germline, CDR1 DFQATT and CDR2 SNEGSKA (reference sequence). The use of a sample-barcoded 5' primer and a J-beta primer mix characterized a second PCR of about 7 to 12 cycles. A single record per CDR3 protein comes from TCRdb applying MiXCR to the 5' RACE reads. The table shows 1,500,000 or so distinct CDR3 sequences, with 55% to 75% occurring only once. The sample comes from a study of blood T cells in healthy people across ages. The clonotype originates from a man aged 18 to 35 in good health. The sequenced sample was blood. V usage is TRBV20-1 and J usage is TRBJ2-5; 10 bases fit TRBD1. Matching the DNA end better, TRBJ2-4 makes the J call doubtful. DNA for the CDR3: TGCAGTGCTGTGGACAGGGGGGGGTATAAAAACATTCAGTACTTC. Residues: CSAVDRGGYKNIQYF.